The clone carrying this T cell receptor (beta chain) has just one count. Its cognate antigen is unknown. This entry belongs to a study of cytotoxic CD8 clonotypes in ibrutinib-treated CLL. Findings and caveats of the study: Under therapy, public clonotypes either contracted or stayed stable, and they were uncommon.

Clones were sequenced by immunoSEQ multiplex PCR, and TCRdb holds only the in-frame ones, with some missing. The table includes approximately 280,000 clones, less than 85% detected once. Unmatched junction bases numbered 4, after V lost 5 bases and J lost 9 bases. The length of the CDR3 is 11 residues. CDR1 is SQVTM and CDR2 is ANQGSEA in the germline V gene. The chain employs TRBV29-1 and TRBJ1-1; 9 bases agree with TRBD1. Source: PBMCs, taken at disease progression, from a patient treated with ibrutinib. The TCR sequence derives from a human donor with chronic lymphocytic leukemia. The CDR3 here is CSVLGQGKAFF. The CDR3 bases are TGCAGCGTTCTGGGACAGGGAAAAGCTTTCTTT. The full variable domain, rest sourced from reference TRBV29-1 and TRBJ1-1, is SAVISQKPSRDICQRGTSLTIQCQVDSQVTMMFWYRQQPGQSLTLIATANQGSEATYESGFVIDKFPISRPNLTFSTLTVSNMSPEDSSIYLCSVLGQGKAFFGQGTRLTVV.